This entry concerns a single T cell receptor beta chain. How the authors handled the data: Nucleated cell number was recorded as an estimate derived from reference gene primer amplification. Data came from immunoSEQ multiplex PCR; TCRdb stores just in-frame clones and leaves some out. That table gives V, J and clone size, and the DNA gave D and trimming. The sample lists about 360,000 clones; around 82% were seen once. These data originate in a study of blood T cell repertoires in COVID-19. Study background: Samples representing acute and convalescent COVID-19 were sourced from the United States, Italy and Spain. In each case, the material was cDNA or gDNA derived from T cells, B-cell-depleted T cells, or PBMCs.

From germline, CDR1 is MNHEY and CDR2 SVGAGI. V trimming: 4 bases; J trimming: 4 bases; junction bases outside the gene matches: 7. CDR3 size: 15 residues. The chain combines TRBV6-5 with TRBJ1-2, with 9 bases that match TRBD1. The sample consisted of peripheral blood. The source is a man aged 25-40 years with active or convalescent COVID-19. CDR3 amino acids: CASSSGTGTVYGYTF. CDR3 sequence (DNA): TGTGCCAGCAGTTCTGGGACAGGGACGGTCTATGGCTACACCTTC.